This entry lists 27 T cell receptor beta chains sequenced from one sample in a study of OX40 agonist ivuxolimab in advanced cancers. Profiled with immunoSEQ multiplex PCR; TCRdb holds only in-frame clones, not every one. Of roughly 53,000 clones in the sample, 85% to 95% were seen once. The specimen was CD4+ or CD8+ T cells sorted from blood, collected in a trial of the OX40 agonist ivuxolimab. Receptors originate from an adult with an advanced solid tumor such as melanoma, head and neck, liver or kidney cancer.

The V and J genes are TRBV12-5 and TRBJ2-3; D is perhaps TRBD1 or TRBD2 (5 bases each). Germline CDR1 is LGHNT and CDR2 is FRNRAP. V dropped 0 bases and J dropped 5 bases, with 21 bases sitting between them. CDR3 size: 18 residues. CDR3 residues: CASGLVLTGTEGIDTQYF. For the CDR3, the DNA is TGTGCTAGTGGTTTGGTACTAACGGGGACGGAAGGAATAGATACGCAGTATTTT.

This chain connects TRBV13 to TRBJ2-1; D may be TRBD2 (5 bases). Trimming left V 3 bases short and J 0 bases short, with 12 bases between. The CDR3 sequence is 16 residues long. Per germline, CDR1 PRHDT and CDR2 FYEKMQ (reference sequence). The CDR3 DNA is TGTGCCAGCAGCTTCCCTCCCGGGGTCTCCTACAATGAGCAGTTCTTC. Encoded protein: CASSFPPGVSYNEQFF.

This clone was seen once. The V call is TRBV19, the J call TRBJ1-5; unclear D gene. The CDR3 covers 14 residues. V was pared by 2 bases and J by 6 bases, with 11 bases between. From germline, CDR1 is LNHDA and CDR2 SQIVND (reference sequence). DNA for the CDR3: TGTGCCAGTAGTATATACCCGGGAGGTCAGCCCCAGCATTTT. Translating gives CASSIYPGGQPQHF. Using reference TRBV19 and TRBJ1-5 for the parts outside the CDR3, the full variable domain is DGGITQSPKYLFRKEGQNVTLSCEQNLNHDAMYWYRQDPGQGLRLIYYSQIVNDFQKGDIAEGYSVSREKKESFPLTVTSAQKNPTAFYLCASSIYPGGQPQHFGDGTRLSIL.

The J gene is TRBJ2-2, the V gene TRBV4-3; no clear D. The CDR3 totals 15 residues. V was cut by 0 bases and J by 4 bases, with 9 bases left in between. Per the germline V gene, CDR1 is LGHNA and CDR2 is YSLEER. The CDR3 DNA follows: TGCGCCAGCAGCCAAGATGGGCGTCCCACCGGGGAGCTGTTTTTT. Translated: CASSQDGRPTGELFF.

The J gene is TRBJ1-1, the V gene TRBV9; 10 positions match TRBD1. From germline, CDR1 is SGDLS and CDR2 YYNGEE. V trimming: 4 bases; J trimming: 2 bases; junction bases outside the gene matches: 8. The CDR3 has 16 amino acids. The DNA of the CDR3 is TGTGCCAGCAGCCCACCGACAGGGGGCCGCAACACTGAAGCTTTCTTT. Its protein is CASSPPTGGRNTEAFF.

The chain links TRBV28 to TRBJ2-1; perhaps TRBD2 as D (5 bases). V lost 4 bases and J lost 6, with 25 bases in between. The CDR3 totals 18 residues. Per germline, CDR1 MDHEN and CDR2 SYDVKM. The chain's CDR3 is CASSSPIQRTSVANEQFF. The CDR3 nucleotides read TGTGCCAGCAGTTCCCCGATCCAGCGGACGTCGGTGGCCAATGAGCAGTTCTTC.

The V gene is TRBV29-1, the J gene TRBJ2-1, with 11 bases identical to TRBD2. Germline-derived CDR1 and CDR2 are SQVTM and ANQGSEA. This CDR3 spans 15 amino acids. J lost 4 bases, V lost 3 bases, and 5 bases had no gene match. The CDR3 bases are TGCAGCGTTGATAGCGGGAGGGGTGGTTACAATGAGCAGTTCTTC. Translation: CSVDSGRGGYNEQFF.

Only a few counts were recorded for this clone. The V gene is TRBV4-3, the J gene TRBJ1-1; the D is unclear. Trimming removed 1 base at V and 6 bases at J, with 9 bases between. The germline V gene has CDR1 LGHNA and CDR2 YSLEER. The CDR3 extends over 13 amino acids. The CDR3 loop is CASSQGTYSEAFF. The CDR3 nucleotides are TGCGCCAGCAGCCAAGGAACGTACTCTGAAGCTTTCTTT.

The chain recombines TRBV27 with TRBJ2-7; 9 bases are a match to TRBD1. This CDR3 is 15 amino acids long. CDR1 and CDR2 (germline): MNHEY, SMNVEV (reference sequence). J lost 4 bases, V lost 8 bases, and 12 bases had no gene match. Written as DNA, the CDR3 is TGTGCCAGCGCCACCGGGACAGGGTACACATACGAGCAGTACTTC. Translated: CASATGTGYTYEQYF.

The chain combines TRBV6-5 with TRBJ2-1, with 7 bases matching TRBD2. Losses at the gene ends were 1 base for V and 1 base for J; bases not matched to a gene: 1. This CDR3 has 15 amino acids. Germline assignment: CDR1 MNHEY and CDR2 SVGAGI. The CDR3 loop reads CASSYYGGSYNEQFF. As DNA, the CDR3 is TGTGCCAGCAGTTACTACGGGGGGTCCTACAATGAGCAGTTCTTC.

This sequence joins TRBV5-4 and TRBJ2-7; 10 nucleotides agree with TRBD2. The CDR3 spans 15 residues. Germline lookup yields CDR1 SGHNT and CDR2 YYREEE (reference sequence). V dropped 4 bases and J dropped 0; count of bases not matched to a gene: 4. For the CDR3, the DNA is TGTGCCAGCAGCGGTGGGACTAGCGTCTCCTACGAGCAGTACTTC. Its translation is CASSGGTSVSYEQYF.

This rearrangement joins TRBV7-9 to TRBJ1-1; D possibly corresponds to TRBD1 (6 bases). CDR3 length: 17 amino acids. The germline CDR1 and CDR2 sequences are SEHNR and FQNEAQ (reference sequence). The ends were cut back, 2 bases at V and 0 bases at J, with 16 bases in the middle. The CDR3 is CASSLHRGGLMNTEAFF. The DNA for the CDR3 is TGTGCCAGCAGCTTACACCGAGGGGGACTGATGAACACTGAAGCTTTCTTT.

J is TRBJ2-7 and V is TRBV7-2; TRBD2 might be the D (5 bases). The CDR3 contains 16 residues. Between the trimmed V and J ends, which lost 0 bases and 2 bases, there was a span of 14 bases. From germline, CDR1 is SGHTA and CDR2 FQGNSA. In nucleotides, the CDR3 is TGTGCCAGCAGCTTAGCGCGGGCGGGTACGACCTACGAGCAGTACTTC. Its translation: CASSLARAGTTYEQYF.

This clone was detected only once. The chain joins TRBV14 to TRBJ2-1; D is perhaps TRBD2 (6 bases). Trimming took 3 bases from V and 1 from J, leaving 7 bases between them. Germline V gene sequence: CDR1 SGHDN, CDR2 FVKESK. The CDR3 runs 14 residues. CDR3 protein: CASSQRGSYNEQFF. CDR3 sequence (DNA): TGTGCCAGCAGCCAGCGGGGATCCTACAATGAGCAGTTCTTC.

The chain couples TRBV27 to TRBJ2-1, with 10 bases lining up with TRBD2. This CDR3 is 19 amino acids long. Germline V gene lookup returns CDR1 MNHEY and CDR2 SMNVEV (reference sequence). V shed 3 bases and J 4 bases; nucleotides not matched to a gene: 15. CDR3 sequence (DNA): TGTGCCAGCAGTTTCATTACCGCCAGGCTAGCGGGAGAATACAATGAGCAGTTCTTC. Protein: CASSFITARLAGEYNEQFF.

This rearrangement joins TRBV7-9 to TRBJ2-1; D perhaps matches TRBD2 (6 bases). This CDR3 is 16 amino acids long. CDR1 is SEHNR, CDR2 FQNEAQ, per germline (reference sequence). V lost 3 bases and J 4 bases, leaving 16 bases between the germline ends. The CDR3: CASSFELAGRYNEQFF. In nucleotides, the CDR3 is TGTGCCAGCAGCTTCGAACTAGCAGGGAGATACAATGAGCAGTTCTTC.

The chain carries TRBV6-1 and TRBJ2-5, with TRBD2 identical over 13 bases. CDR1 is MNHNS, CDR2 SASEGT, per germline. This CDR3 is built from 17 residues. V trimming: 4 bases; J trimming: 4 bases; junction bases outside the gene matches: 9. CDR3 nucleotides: TGTGCCAGCAGTGGTGGACTAGCGGGAGTGTTGGGAGAGACCCAGTACTTC. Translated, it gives CASSGGLAGVLGETQYF.

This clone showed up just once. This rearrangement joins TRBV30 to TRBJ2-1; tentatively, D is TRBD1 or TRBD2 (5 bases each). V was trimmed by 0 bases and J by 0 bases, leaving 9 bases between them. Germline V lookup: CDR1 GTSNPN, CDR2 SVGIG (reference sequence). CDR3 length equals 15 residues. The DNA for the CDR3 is TGTGCCTGGAGTGTGGGACGGAGCTCCTACAATGAGCAGTTCTTC. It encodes CAWSVGRSSYNEQFF.

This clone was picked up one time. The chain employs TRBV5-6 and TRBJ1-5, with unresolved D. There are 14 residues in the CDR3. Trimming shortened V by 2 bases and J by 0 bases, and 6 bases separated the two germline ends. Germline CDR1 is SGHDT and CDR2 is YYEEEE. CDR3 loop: CASSLWGSNQPQHF. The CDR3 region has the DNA TGTGCCAGCAGCTTATGGGGTAGCAATCAGCCCCAGCATTTT.

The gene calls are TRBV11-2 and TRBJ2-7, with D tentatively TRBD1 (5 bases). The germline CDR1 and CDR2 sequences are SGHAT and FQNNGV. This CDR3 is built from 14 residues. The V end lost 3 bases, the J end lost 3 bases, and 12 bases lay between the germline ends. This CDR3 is CASSFKFRGYEQYF. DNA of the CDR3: TGTGCCAGCAGCTTTAAGTTTAGGGGCTACGAGCAGTACTTC. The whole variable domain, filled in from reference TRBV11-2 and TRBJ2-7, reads EAGVAQSPRYKIIEKRQSVAFWCNPISGHATLYWYQQILGQGPKLLIQFQNNGVVDDSQLPKDRFSAERLKGVDSTLKIQPAKLEDSAVYLCASSFKFRGYEQYFGPGTRLTVT.

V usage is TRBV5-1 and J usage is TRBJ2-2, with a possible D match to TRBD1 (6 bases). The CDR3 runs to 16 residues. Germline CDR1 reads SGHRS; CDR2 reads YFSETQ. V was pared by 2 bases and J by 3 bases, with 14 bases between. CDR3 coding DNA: TGCGCCAGCAGCTTCAGAGGTCAGGGGTACACCGGGGAGCTGTTTTTT. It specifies CASSFRGQGYTGELFF.

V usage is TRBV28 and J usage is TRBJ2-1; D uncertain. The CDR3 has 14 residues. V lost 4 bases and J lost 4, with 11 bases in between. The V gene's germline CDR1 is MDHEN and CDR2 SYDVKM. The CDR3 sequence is CASSSLQDYNEQFF. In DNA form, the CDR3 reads TGTGCCAGCAGTTCCCTGCAGGATTACAATGAGCAGTTCTTC.

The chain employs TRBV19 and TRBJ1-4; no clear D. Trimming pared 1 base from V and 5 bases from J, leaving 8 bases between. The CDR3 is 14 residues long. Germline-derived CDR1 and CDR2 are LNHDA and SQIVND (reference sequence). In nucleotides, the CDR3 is TGTGCCAGTAGTATAGCCCGGGGAAATGAAAAACTGTTTTTT. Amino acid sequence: CASSIARGNEKLFF.

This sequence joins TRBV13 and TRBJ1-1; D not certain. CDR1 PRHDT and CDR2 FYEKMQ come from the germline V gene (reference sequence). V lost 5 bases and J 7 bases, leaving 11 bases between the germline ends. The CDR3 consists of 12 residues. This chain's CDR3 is CASSPTAHEAFF. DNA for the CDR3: TGTGCCAGCAGCCCGACCGCCCATGAAGCTTTCTTT.

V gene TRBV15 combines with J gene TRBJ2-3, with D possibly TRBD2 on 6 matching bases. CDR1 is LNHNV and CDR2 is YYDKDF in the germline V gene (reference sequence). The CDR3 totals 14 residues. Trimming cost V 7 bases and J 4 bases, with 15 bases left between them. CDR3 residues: CATKSRERPDTQYF. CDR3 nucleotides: TGTGCCACCAAGTCCCGGGAGCGTCCAGATACGCAGTATTTT.

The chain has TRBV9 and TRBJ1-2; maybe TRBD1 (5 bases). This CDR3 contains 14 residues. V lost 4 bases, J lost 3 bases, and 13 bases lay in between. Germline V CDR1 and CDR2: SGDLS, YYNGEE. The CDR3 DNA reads TGTGCCAGCAGCTCCGGGGCCGAGCACTATGGCTACACCTTC. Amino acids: CASSSGAEHYGYTF.

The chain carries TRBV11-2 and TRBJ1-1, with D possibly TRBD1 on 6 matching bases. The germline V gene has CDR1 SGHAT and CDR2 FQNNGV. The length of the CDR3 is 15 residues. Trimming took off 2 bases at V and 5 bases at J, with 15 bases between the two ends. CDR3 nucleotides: TGTGCCAGCAGCTTATCTCGCAGGGGCGGGACTGAAGCTTTCTTT. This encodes CASSLSRRGGTEAFF.